This T cell receptor beta chain comes out of a study of cytomegalovirus exposure and HLA in healthy donors. This clone appeared a single time. Mismatch with germline at one junction end may stem from a read error. The study ran its PCR with 60 Vbeta and 13 Jbeta primers. Generated by immunoSEQ multiplex PCR, the TCRdb table keeps only in-frame clones and is missing some. The table lists 210,000 or so clones, 70% to 90% of them singletons, with about 0.22% in the top ten. From germline, CDR1 is SEHNR and CDR2 FQNEAQ (reference sequence). This CDR3 comprises 17 residues. This sequence joins TRBV7-9 and TRBJ2-3, with D possibly matching TRBD1 (7 bases). The source material was PBMCs. The TCR comes from a girl aged 2-10 years in good health and CMV-seronegative. CDR3 in DNA: TGTTCCAGCAGCTTAGACCAGGGGGGTTGGGACACAGATACGCAGTATTTT. Its translation is CSSSLDQGGWDTDTQYF.